This TCR beta chain was found in a study of shared clonotypes between healthy human individuals. Germline V gene lookup returns CDR1 SGHTS and CDR2 YDEGEE. There are 14 residues in the CDR3. V lost 0 bases and J lost 10, with 16 bases in between. The repertoire was sequenced with immunoSEQ multiplex PCR; TCRdb's copy has only in-frame clones and lacks some. The sample gives 400,000 to 600,000 clones, about 96% of which show up once; around 0.066% is in the top ten. The chain uses TRBV5-8 and TRBJ1-1; D gene ambiguous. This receptor was identified in a woman in her twenties or thirties in good health. Sequencing used naive CD4+ T cells sorted from blood. Sample subset: CD45RA+ positively selected. The CDR3 sequence: CASSLDGVGFGAFF. CDR3 nucleotide sequence: TGTGCCAGCAGCTTGGATGGGGTTGGTTTCGGAGCTTTCTTT.